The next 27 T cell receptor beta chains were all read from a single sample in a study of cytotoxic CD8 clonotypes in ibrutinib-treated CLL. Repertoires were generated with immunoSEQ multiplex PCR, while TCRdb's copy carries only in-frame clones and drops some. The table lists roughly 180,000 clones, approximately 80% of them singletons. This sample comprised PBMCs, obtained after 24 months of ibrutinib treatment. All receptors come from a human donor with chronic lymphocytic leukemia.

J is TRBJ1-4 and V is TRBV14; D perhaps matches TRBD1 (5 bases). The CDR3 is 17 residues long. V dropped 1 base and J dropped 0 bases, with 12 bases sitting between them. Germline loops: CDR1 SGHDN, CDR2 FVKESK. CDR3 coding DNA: TGTGCCAGCAGCCAAGCCAGGGCCTTTGCAACTAATGAAAAACTGTTTTTT. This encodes CASSQARAFATNEKLFF.

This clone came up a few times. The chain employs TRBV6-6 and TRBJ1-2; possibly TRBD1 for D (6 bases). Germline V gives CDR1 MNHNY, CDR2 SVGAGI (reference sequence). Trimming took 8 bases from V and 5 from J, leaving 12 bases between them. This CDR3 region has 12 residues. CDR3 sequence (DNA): TGTGCCAGCTACAGGGATCTATATGGCTACACCTTC. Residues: CASYRDLYGYTF.

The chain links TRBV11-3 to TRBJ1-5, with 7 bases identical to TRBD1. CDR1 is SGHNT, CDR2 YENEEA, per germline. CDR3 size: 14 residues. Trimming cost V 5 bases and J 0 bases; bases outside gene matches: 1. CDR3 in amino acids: CASSPGGSNQPQHF. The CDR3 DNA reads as TGTGCCAGCAGCCCAGGGGGTAGCAATCAGCCCCAGCATTTT.

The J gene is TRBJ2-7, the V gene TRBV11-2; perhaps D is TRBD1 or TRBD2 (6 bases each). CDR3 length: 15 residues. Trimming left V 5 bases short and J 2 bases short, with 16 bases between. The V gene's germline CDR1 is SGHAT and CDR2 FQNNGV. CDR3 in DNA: TGTGCCAGCAGCACGGGGGCAGGGACTGCCTACGAGCAGTACTTC. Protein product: CASSTGAGTAYEQYF.

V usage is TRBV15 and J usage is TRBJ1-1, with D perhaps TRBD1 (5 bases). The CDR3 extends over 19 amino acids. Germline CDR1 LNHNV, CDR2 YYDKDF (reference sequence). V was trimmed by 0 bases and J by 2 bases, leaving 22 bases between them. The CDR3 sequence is CATSRDRHTLRQGNTEAFF. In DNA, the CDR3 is TGTGCCACCAGCAGAGATCGGCATACGTTGCGGCAGGGCAACACTGAAGCTTTCTTT.

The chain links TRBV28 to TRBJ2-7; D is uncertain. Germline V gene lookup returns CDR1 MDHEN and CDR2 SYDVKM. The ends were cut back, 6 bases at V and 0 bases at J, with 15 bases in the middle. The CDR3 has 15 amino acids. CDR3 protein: CASSPRQTFSYEQYF. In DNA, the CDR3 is TGTGCCAGCAGCCCCAGGCAGACGTTCTCCTACGAGCAGTACTTC.

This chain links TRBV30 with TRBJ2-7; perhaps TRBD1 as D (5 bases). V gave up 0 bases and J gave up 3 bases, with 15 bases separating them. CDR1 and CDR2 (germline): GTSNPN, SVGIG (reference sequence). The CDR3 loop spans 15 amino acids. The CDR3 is CAWSVRGRAFYEQYF. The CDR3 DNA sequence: TGTGCCTGGAGTGTAAGGGGCAGGGCGTTCTACGAGCAGTACTTC.

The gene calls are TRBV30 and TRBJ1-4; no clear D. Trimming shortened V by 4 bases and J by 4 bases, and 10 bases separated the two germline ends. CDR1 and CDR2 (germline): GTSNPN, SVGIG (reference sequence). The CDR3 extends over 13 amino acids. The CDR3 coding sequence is TGTGCCTGGACTGGACGGATTAATGAAAAACTGTTTTTT. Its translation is CAWTGRINEKLFF.

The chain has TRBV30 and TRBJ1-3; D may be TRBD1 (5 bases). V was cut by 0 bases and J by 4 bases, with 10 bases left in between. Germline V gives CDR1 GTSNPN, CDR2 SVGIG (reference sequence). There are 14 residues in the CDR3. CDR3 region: CAWSVGRAGNTIYF. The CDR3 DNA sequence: TGTGCCTGGAGTGTCGGCAGGGCCGGAAACACCATATATTTT.

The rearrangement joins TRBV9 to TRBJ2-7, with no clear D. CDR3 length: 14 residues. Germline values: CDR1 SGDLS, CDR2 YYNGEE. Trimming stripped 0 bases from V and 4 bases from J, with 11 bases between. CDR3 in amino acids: CASSVGASNYEQYF. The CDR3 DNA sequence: TGTGCCAGCAGCGTAGGGGCCTCCAATTACGAGCAGTACTTC.

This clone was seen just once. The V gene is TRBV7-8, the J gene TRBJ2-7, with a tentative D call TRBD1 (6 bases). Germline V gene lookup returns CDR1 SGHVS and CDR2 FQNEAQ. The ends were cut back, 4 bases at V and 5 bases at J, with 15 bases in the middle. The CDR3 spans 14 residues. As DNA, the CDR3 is TGTGCCAGCAGCTCATCAACAGGGTCCCACGAGCAGTACTTC. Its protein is CASSSSTGSHEQYF.

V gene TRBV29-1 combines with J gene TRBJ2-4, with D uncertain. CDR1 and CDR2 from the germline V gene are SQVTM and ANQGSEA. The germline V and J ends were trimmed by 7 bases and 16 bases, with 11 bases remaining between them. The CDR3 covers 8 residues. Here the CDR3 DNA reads TGCAGCGGGCCATCGAACTACTTC. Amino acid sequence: CSGPSNYF.

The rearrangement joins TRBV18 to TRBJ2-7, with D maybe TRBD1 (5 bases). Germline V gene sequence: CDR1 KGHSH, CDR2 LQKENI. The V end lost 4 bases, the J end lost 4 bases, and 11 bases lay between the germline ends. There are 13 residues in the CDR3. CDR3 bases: TGTGCCAGCTCACTAGGGCAGGGATACGAGCAGTACTTC. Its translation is CASSLGQGYEQYF.

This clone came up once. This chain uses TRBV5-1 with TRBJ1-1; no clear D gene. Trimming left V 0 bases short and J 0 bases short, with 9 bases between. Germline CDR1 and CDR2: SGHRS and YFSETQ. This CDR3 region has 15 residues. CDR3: CASSLGDHLNTEAFF. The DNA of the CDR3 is TGCGCCAGCAGCTTGGGGGATCATCTGAACACTGAAGCTTTCTTT.

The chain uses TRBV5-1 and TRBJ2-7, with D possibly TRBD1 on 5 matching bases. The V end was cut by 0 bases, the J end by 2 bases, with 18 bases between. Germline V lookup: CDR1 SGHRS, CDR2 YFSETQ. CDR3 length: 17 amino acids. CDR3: CASSLGGRADRAYEQYF. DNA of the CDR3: TGCGCCAGCAGCTTGGGGGGCAGGGCGGACCGGGCCTACGAGCAGTACTTC.

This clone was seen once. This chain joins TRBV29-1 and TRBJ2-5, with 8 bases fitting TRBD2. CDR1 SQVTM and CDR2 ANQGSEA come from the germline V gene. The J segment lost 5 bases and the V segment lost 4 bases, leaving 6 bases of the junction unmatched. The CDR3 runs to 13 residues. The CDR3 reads CSVVRGGMETQYF. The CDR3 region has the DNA TGCAGCGTTGTCCGGGGGGGCATGGAGACCCAGTACTTC.

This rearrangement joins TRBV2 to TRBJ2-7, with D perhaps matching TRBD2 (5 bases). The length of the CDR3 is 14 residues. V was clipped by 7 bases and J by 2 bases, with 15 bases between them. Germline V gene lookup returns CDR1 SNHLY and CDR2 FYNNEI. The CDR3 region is CASKEDQITYEQYF. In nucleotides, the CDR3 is TGTGCCAGCAAGGAGGACCAAATAACCTACGAGCAGTACTTC. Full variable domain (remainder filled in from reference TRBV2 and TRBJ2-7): EPEVTQTPSHQVTQMGQEVILRCVPISNHLYFYWYRQILGQKVEFLVSFYNNEISEKSEIFDDQFSVERPDGSNFTLKIRSTKLEDSAMYFCASKEDQITYEQYFGPGTRLTVT.

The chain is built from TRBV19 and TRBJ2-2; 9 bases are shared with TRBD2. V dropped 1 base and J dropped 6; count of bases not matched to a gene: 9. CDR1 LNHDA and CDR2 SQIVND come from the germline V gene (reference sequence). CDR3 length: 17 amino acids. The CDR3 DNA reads TGTGCCAGTAGTATAGGAGTTGTGGCGGGAGGGTCCGGGGAGCTGTTTTTT. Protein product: CASSIGVVAGGSGELFF.

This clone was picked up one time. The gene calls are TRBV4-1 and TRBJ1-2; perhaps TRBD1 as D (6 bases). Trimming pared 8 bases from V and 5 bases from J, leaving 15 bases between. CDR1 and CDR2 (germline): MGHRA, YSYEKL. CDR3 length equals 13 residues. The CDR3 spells CASGGPTLYGYTF. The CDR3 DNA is TGCGCCAGCGGGGGGCCCACCCTATATGGCTACACCTTC.

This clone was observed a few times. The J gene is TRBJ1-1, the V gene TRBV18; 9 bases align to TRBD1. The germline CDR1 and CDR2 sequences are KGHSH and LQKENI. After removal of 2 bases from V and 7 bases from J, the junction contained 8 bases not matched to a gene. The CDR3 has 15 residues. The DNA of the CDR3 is TGTGCCAGCTCACCAAGGGGACAGGGAACAGTTGAAGCTTTCTTT. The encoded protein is CASSPRGQGTVEAFF.

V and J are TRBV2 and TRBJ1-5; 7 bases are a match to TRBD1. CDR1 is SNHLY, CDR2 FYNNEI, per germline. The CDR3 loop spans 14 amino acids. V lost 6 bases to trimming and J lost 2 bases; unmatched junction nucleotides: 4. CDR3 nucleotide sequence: TGTGCCAGCAGGACAGGGAGTGGCAATCAGCCCCAGCATTTT. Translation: CASRTGSGNQPQHF.

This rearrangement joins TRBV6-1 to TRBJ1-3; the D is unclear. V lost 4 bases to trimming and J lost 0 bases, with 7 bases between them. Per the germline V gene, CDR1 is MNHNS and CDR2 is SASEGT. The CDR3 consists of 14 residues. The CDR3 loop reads CASSASASGNTIYF. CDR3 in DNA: TGTGCCAGCAGTGCGTCGGCCTCTGGAAACACCATATATTTT.

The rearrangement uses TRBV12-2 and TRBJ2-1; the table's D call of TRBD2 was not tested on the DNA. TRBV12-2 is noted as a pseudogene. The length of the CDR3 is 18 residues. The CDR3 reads CASRHTSGRRSSYNEQFF. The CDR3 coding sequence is TGTGCAAGTCGCCACACTAGCGGGAGGCGCTCTTCTTACAATGAGCAGTTCTTC.

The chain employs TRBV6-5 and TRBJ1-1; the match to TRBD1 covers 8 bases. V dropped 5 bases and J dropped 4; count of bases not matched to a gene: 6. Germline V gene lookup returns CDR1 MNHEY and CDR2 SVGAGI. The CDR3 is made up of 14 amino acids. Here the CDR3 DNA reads TGTGCCAGCAGTGCAGGGGGCGCGGGCACTGAAGCTTTCTTT. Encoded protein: CASSAGGAGTEAFF.

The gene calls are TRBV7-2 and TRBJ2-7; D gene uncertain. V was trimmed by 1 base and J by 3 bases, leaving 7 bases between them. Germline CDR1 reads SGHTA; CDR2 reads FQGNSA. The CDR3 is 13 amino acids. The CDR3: CASSLGVGYEQYF. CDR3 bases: TGTGCCAGCAGCTTAGGGGTCGGCTACGAGCAGTACTTC.

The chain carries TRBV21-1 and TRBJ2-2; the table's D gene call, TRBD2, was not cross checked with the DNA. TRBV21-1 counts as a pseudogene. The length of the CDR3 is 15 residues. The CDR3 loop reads CASSNGGSYTGELFF. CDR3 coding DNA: TGTGCCAGCAGCAATGGCGGGAGCTACACCGGGGAGCTGTTTTTT.

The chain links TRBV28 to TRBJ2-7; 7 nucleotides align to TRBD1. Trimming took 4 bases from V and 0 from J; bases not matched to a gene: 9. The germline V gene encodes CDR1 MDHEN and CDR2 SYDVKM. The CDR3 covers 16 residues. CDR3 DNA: TGTGCCAGCAGTTCAACAGGGGAAAAGGCCTCCTACGAGCAGTACTTC. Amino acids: CASSSTGEKASYEQYF.